This entry describes one T cell receptor beta chain. This sample was taken from a study of blood T cell repertoires in COVID-19. Study information: Samples of COVID-19 (acute and convalescent) were obtained from the United States, Italy and Spain. Sources were T cells, B-cell-depleted T cells, or PBMCs; the material itself was cDNA or gDNA.

In the original workflow: From reference gene primer amplification, estimates of nucleated cell counts were derived. Data came from immunoSEQ multiplex PCR; TCRdb stores just in-frame clones and leaves some out. For V, J and clone size, that table is used; D and trimming come from the DNA. There are more than 250,000 clones in the sample; 80% to 90% occur only once, and 1% lies in the top ten. This CDR3 spans 16 amino acids. V was shortened by 0 bases and J by 5 bases, with 12 bases between the two germline ends. Per germline, CDR1 SGHRS and CDR2 YFSETQ. The J gene is TRBJ1-6, the V gene TRBV5-1; D is perhaps TRBD1 (5 bases). The clonotype was recovered from a man aged 45-60 years with active or convalescent COVID-19. Source material: peripheral blood. The CDR3: CASSLAPGNDNSPLHF. The CDR3 DNA reads TGCGCCAGCAGCTTGGCCCCAGGGAATGATAATTCACCCCTCCACTTT.